This T cell receptor beta chain stems from a study of blood T cells in healthy people across ages. A sample-barcoded 5' primer and a J-beta primer mix were used in a second PCR of roughly 6 to 11 cycles. TCRdb analysed the 5' RACE reads with MiXCR anew, one entry per CDR3 protein. The sample holds about a million distinct CDR3 sequences; roughly 51% are singletons and the top ten take about a fifth. Of note for this clonotype: Its specificity is not known.

The study's findings and limits: The study lacked donor CMV status, which possibly confounded expanded clonotype changes. Versus aged donors, long-lived donors had higher diversity and more naive CD4+ cells. It was found that TCR beta diversity correlated strongly with the percentage of naive T cells. Across the age range, TCR beta diversity per million T cells fell in a roughly linear way.

V dropped 1 base and J dropped 2 bases, with 10 bases sitting between them. This CDR3 region has 14 residues. The germline gives CDR1 DFQATT, CDR2 SNEGSKA (reference sequence). Sequenced: blood. The V and J genes are TRBV20-1 and TRBJ2-3, with a weak D call TRBD1 (5 bases). The TCR comes from a woman between 55 and 75 years old in good health. CDR3: CSARGKGLTDTQYF. The CDR3, as DNA: TGCAGTGCTAGAGGCAAGGGGCTCACAGATACGCAGTATTTT.